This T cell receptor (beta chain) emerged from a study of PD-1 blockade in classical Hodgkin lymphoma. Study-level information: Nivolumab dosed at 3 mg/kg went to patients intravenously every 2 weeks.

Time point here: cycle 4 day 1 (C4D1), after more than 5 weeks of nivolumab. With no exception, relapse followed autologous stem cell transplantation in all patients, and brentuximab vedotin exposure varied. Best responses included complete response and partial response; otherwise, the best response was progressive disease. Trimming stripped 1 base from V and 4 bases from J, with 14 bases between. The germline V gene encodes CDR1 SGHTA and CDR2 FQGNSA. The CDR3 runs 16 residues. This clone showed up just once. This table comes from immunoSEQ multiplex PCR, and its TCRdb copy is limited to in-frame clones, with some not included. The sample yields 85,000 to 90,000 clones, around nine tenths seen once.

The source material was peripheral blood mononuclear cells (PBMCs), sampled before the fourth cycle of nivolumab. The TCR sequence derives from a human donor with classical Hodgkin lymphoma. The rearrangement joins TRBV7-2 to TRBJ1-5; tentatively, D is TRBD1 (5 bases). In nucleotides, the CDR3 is TGTGCCAGCAGCTTAGGGGATGGGGGGTGGAATCAGCCCCAGCATTTT. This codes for CASSLGDGGWNQPQHF.